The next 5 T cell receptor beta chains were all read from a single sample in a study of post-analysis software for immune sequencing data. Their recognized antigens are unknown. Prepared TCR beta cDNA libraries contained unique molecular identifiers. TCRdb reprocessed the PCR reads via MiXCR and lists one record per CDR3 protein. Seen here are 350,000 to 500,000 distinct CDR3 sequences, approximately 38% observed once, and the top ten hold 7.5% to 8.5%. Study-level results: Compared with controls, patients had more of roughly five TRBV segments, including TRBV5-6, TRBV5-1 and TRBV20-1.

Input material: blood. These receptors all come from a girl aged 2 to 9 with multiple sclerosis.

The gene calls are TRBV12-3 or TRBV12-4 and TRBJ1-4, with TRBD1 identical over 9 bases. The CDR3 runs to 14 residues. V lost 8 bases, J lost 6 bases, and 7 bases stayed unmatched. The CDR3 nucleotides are TGTGCCAGCTCAGCGGGGACAGGGTATGAAAAACTGTTTTTT. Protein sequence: CASSAGTGYEKLFF.

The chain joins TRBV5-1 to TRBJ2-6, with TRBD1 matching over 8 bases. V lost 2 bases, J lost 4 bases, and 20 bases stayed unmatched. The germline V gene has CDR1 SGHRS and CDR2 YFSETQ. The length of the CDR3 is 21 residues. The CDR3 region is CASSFLPNQQPDRAGANVLTF. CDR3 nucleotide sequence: TGCGCCAGCAGCTTTCTTCCTAACCAACAACCGGACAGGGCCGGGGCCAACGTCCTGACTTTC.

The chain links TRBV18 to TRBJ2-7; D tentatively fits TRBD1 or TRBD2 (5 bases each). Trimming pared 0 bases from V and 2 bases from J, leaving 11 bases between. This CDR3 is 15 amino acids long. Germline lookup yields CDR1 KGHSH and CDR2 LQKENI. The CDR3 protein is CASSPPGRTTYEQYF. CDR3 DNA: TGTGCCAGCTCACCACCGGGACGGACGACCTACGAGCAGTACTTC. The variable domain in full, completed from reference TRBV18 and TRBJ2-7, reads NAGVMQNPRHLVRRRGQEARLRCSPMKGHSHVYWYRQLPEEGLKFMVYLQKENIIDESGMPKERFSAEFPKEGPSILRIQQVVRGDSAAYFCASSPPGRTTYEQYFGPGTRLTVT.

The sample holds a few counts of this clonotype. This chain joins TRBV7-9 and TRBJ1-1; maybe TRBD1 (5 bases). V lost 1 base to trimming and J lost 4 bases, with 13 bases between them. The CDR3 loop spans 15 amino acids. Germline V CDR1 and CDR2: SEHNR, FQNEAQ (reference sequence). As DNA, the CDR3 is TGTGCCAGCAGCTTAGGGGTGGGGCAGATCACTGAAGCTTTCTTT. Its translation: CASSLGVGQITEAFF.

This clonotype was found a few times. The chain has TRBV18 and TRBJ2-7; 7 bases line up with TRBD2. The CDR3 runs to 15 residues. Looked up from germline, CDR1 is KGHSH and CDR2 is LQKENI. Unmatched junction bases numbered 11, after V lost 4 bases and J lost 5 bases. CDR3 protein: CASSLDPGLVDEQYF. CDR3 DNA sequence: TGTGCCAGCTCACTAGACCCAGGACTAGTAGACGAGCAGTACTTC.